These 7 T cell receptor beta chains came from one sample sequenced in a study of T cell responses to AZD1222 COVID-19 vaccine. Assay used: immunoSEQ multiplex PCR; TCRdb lists only in-frame clones, some missing. Of 120,000 or so clones in the sample, roughly 90% were seen once. Sequenced material: peripheral blood, taken on day 0 of AZD1222 vaccination. Every receptor here comes from an adult in good health.

The gene calls are TRBV10-2 and TRBJ2-7, with D maybe TRBD1 (5 bases). V lost 5 bases, J lost 0 bases, and 5 bases lay in between. This CDR3 is built from 12 residues. Germline V gene sequence: CDR1 WSHSY, CDR2 SAAADI. The CDR3 sequence is CASSQGSYEQYF. The CDR3 DNA reads TGCGCCAGCAGTCAGGGCTCCTACGAGCAGTACTTC.

The J gene is TRBJ1-3, the V gene TRBV5-4; 7 nucleotides agree with TRBD1. The CDR3 runs 15 residues. After removal of 0 bases from V and 2 bases from J, the junction contained 2 bases not matched to a gene. Looked up from germline, CDR1 is SGHNT and CDR2 is YYREEE (reference sequence). CDR3 coding DNA: TGTGCCAGCAGCTTGGGGGGGACAGCTGGAAACACCATATATTTT. Amino acids: CASSLGGTAGNTIYF.

The chain joins TRBV7-2 to TRBJ2-2; D unclear. Germline V lookup: CDR1 SGHTA, CDR2 FQGNSA. The CDR3 contains 11 residues. Trimming stripped 5 bases from V and 7 bases from J, with 5 bases between. CDR3 sequence (DNA): TGTGCCAGCAGCGTGTACGGGGAGCTGTTTTTT. Protein: CASSVYGELFF.

The gene calls are TRBV4-2 and TRBJ2-3; D is ambiguous. There are 15 residues in the CDR3. The V gene lost 0 bases and the J gene lost 0 bases, with 7 bases spanning the gap. Germline assignment: CDR1 LGHNA and CDR2 YNFKEQ. The CDR3 spells CASSQEPRSTDTQYF. The CDR3 DNA is TGTGCCAGCAGCCAAGAGCCCCGTAGCACAGATACGCAGTATTTT.

The chain recombines TRBV6-5 with TRBJ2-3, with D perhaps TRBD2 (5 bases). Germline assignment: CDR1 MNHEY and CDR2 SVGAGI. The CDR3 has 13 amino acids. Trimming pared 5 bases from V and 9 bases from J, leaving 15 bases between. CDR3 region: CASSISGPGTQYF. DNA for the CDR3: TGTGCCAGCAGTATCTCCGGCCCGGGGACGCAGTATTTT.

V is TRBV1 and J is TRBJ1-1. TRBV1 is assigned pseudogene status. This CDR3 contains 15 residues. Here the CDR3 DNA reads TGCACCAGCAGCCATCCCAGAGCGATGAACACTGAAGCTTTCTTT. This sequence encodes CTSSHPRAMNTEAFF.

The V call is TRBV7-9, the J call TRBJ2-3; no firm D call. Trimming pared 5 bases from V and 6 bases from J, leaving 6 bases between. The CDR3 has 11 amino acids. Per the germline V gene, CDR1 is SEHNR and CDR2 is FQNEAQ (reference sequence). The CDR3 here is CASSLTDTQYF. The CDR3 region has the DNA TGTGCCAGCAGCCTGACGGATACGCAGTATTTT.